This section outlines one T cell receptor (beta chain) sequence together with its context. Its antigen is undetermined. The CDR3 has 14 residues. Trimming removed 2 bases from V and 4 bases from J, with 11 bases in between. CDR1 and CDR2 from the germline V gene are SEHNR and FQNEAQ (reference sequence). This sample is drawn from a study of T cell repertoires in cytomegalovirus infection. Looking at the study overall: HLA-B-restricted CMV epitopes that are well studied were used alongside recently identified HLA-C-restricted ones. The public TCR beta signatures pointed to both CMV infection and matching HLA type. Broader study findings: HLA-C-restricted CMV clonotypes gave the most frequent clonotype in two of eight donors.

Using its own MiXCR run on the reads, TCRdb lists one record per CDR3 protein. The repertoire has around 900,000 distinct CDR3 sequences, under 40% of them found once; the top ten carry 10% to 15%. The J gene is TRBJ1-1, the V gene TRBV7-9, with a tentative D call TRBD1 (5 bases). The sequences come from cultured CD8+ T cells from PBMCs, collected from culture after CMV antigen stimulation. This clonotype was obtained from a human donor in good health (CMV status not recorded). Some clones in this sample may be carry-over from other donors' samples. The CDR3 is CASSLPGPGTEAFF. The CDR3 DNA is TGTGCCAGCAGCTTACCGGGGCCGGGCACTGAAGCTTTCTTT.